This record concerns one T cell receptor (beta chain) sequence. The data were obtained in a study of PD-1 blockade in mismatch repair-deficient tumors. The wider study: Enrolled about 2013-2016, patients had progressing, pretreated mismatch repair-deficient cancers of about a dozen types.

Assay: immunoSEQ multiplex PCR; the TCRdb copy retains only in-frame clones and omits some. Of just under 65,000 clones detected, approximately 88% appear once; the ten largest clones hold approximately 15%. This receptor was obtained from an adult with mismatch repair-deficient cancer. The sample in question was peripheral blood, obtained 52 weeks after starting pembrolizumab.

DNA of the CDR3: TGCGCCAGCAGCATGCAGGGGGGGCCTAACTATGGCTACACCTTC. The encoded protein is CASSMQGGPNYGYTF. V is TRBV4-1 and J is TRBJ1-2, with 7 positions matching TRBD1. CDR1 is MGHRA and CDR2 is YSYEKL in the germline V gene. Germline trimming cut 5 bases from V and 0 bases from J; bases unmatched to any gene: 6. The CDR3 extends over 15 amino acids.